This record looks at one TCR beta chain sequence and its context. This clone was detected only once. No cognate antigen has been identified for it. Per-nucleotide qualities are absent, and no much larger clonotype sits a single base away. The trial excluded patients who had a history of autoimmune disease or who were on systemic immunosuppression. In every dose cohort, peripheral blood was drawn for TCR sequencing at baseline, cycle 4 day 1, and cycle 7 day 1. Samples were obtained from an open-label, multicenter, first-in-human phase I dose-escalation trial of ivuxolimab. Adults with locally advanced or metastatic head and neck squamous cell, hepatocellular, melanoma or renal cell carcinoma were enrolled in the trial. Before TCR sequencing, CD4+ T cells and CD8+ T cells were sorted from peripheral blood as separate populations. For sequencing of the TCRbeta CDR3 region, genomic DNA was extracted from the sorted cells. The immunoSEQ Assay was used for sequencing of TCRbeta CDR3 regions. As stored in TCRdb, this immuneACCESS dataset retains in-frame rearrangements with V and J assigned. A fraction of the clones does not appear; measured against another copy, unresolved V genes explain less than half of the discrepancy, and the remainder lacks a known reason. The sample records around 25,000 clones, approximately 82% of which are singletons. About 25% of the sample comes from the top ten.

The germline V gene (reference sequence) supplies CDR1 SGHNT and CDR2 YYREEE. Clipping removes 4 bases from V and 4 bases from J, with 5 as the unmatched junction base count. Taken from cysteine to phenylalanine, the CDR3 has 14 residues. Kept here is only the CDR3 DNA, which spans 42 bases and is read in frame from base 1. The data derive from a study of OX40 agonist ivuxolimab in advanced cancers. General notes on the study: The costimulatory receptor OX40 (CD134) was targeted by ivuxolimab, a fully human IgG2 agonistic monoclonal antibody. Three dose-escalation patients achieved partial responses, one with hepatocellular carcinoma and two with cutaneous melanoma. The monotherapy dose-escalation portion (N ≈ 50 patients) of the phase I ivuxolimab trial is reported in the paper. Intravenous ivuxolimab was administered to patients every 2 weeks at six dose levels: 0.01, 0.1, 0.3, 1.5, 3 and 10 mg/kg. Peripheral TCRbeta sequencing aimed to test whether ivuxolimab altered TCR sequence diversity and caused clonal T-cell expansion. The dose-escalation cohort was about 87% male with a mean age of roughly 62 years, ranging from roughly 20 to 80. Prior anti-PD-1, anti-PD-L1 or anti-CTLA-4 therapy was permitted, and checkpoint inhibitors had been received by 40% to 50% of dose-escalation patients. Of the approximately 54 patients in dose escalation, 19 had hepatocellular carcinoma, approximately 15 had melanoma, 9 had renal cell carcinoma and 9 had head and neck cancer. Study-wide conclusions, independent of this receptor: After ivuxolimab, CD8+ T cells had more expanded clones than CD4+ T cells on average. In partial responders in the 0.1-3.0 mg/kg groups, normalized peripheral clonal expansion was found to be among the lowest, especially among CD8+ T cells. At doses of 0.1 to 3.0 mg/kg, clonal expansion of both CD4+ and CD8+ blood T cells was observed from baseline to week 6. Low levels of normalized T-cell clonal expansion were also shown by some nonresponding patients. The antigen specificity of the peripheral T cells that underwent clonal expansion was not determined.

The chain couples TRBV5-4 to TRBJ2-5; 9 middle bases align to TRBD1. Sequenced here: CD4+ or CD8+ T cells sorted from blood, sampled in a trial of the OX40 agonist ivuxolimab. The receptor comes from an adult with an advanced solid tumor such as melanoma, head and neck, liver or kidney cancer. This receptor has the CDR3 CASSRDRVIETQYF. Read as DNA, the sequence is TGTGCCAGCAGCCGGGACAGGGTGATAGAGACCCAGTACTTC.